The entry that follows covers one T cell receptor beta chain sequence. Its antigen is still unknown. Base-call qualities are not available, and no considerably larger clone is one nucleotide away. Libraries were prepared through the immunoSEQ multiplex PCR assay. The clones in this table, taken by TCRdb from immuneACCESS, are in-frame only. Not every clone is retained; where verified, under half of the shortfall comes from an unresolved V gene, and the cause of the rest is unknown. The sample data list tens of thousands of clones, and 96% of these were observed just once. The top ten clonotypes cover 0.37% of the sample. The record originates from a study of technical replicates of blood from a few donors (dated by TCRdb to about 2017). Trimming costs V 5 bases and J 3 bases, and their ends lie 17 bases apart. The CDR3 runs 17 residues from the cysteine to the phenylalanine. Only the CDR3 DNA stays, 51 bases, in frame from base 1. Per the germline V gene, MRHNA is the CDR1 and SNTAGT is the CDR2.

In this chain, TRBV6-4 is recombined with TRBJ2-6; no D gene is confidently identified. The sample comprised T cells isolated from PBMCs. This sequence was found in a human donor in good health. The DNA reads TGTGCCAGCAGTCTTCACGGCTTAAGACTTGGGGCCAACGTCCTGACTTTC. This yields the protein CASSLHGLRLGANVLTF.